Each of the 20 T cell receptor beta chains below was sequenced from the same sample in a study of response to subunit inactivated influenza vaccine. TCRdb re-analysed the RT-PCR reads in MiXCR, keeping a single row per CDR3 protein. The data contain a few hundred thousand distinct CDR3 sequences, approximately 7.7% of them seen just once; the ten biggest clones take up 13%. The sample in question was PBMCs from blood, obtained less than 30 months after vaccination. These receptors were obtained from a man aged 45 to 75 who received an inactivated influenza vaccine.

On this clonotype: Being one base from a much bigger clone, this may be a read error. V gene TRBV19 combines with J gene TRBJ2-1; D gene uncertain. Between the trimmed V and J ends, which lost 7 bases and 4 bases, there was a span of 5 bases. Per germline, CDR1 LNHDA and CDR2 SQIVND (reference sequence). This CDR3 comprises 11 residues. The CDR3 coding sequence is TGTGCCAGTATACAGTACAATGAGCAGTTCTTC. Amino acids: CASIQYNEQFF.

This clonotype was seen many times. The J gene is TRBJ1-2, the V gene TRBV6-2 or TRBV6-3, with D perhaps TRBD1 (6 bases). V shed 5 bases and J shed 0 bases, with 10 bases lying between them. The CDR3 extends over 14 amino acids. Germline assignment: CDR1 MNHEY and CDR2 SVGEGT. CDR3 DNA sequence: TGTGCCAGCAGTGGGACACCTACTAACTATGGCTACACCTTC. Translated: CASSGTPTNYGYTF.

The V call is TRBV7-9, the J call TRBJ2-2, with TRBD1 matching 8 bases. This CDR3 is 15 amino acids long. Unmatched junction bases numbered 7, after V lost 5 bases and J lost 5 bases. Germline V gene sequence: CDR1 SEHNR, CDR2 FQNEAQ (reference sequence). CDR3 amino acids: CASSKDRGGTGELFF. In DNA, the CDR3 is TGTGCCAGCAGCAAAGACAGGGGAGGTACCGGGGAGCTGTTTTTT.

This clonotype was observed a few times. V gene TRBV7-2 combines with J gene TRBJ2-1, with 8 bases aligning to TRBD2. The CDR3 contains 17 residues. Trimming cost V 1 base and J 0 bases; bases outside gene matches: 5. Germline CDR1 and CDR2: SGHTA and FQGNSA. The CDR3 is CASSLGVAGFSYNEQFF. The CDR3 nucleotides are TGTGCCAGCAGCTTAGGGGTAGCGGGATTCTCCTACAATGAGCAGTTCTTC.

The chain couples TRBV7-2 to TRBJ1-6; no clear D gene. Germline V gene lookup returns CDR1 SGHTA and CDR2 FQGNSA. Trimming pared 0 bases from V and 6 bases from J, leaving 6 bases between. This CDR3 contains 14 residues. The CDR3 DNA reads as TGTGCCAGCAGCTTAGCTTCCGCTAATTCACCCCTCCACTTT. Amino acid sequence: CASSLASANSPLHF.

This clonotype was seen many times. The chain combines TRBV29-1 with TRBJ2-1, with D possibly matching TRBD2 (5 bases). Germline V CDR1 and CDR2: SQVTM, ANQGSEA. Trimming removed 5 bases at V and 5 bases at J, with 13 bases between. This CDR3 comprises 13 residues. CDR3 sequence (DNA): TGCAGCGTTCGCGGCCCCGGGGACAATGAGCAGTTCTTC. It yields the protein CSVRGPGDNEQFF.

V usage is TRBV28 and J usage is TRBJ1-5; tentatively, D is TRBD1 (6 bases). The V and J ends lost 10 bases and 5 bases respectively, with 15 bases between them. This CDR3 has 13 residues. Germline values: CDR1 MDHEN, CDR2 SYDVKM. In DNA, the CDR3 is TGTGCCATTACGTCAGGGGTTTATCAGCCCCAGCATTTT. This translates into CAITSGVYQPQHF.

The CDR3, as DNA: TGTGCCAGCAGTTCGACAGGGAGCGGTGGAAACACCATATATTTT. It yields the protein CASSSTGSGGNTIYF. This chain links TRBV12-3 or TRBV12-4 with TRBJ1-3, with 7 bases aligning to TRBD1. With 4 bases clipped from V and 3 bases from J, the junction kept 6 bases outside the gene matches. This CDR3 is 15 amino acids long.

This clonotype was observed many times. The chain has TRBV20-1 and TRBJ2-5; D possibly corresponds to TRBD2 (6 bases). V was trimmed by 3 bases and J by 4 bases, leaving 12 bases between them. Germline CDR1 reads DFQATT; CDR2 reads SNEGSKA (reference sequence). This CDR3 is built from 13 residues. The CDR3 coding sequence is TGCAGTGCTAGGGCGGGAAAGAGAGAGACCCAGTACTTC. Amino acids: CSARAGKRETQYF.

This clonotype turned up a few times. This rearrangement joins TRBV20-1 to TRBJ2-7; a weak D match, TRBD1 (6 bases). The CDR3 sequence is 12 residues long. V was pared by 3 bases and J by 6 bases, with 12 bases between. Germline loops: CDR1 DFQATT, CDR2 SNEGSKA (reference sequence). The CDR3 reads CSARQDSPEQYF. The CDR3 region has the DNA TGCAGTGCTAGGCAGGACAGTCCCGAGCAGTACTTC.

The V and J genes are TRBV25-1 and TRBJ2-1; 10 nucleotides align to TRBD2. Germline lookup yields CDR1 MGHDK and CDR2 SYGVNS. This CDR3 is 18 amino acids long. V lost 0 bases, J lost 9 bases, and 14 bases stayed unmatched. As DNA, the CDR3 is TGTGCCAGCAGTGAATATGGCCTCCTAGCGGGGGCCCCCGGTGAGCAGTTCTTC. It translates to CASSEYGLLAGAPGEQFF.

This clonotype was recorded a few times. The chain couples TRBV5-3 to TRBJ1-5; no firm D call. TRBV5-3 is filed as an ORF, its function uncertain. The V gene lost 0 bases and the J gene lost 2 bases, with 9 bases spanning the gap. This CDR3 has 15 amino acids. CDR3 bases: TGTGCCAGAAGCTTGGAGGGAAATGGCAATCAGCCCCAGCATTTT. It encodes CARSLEGNGNQPQHF.

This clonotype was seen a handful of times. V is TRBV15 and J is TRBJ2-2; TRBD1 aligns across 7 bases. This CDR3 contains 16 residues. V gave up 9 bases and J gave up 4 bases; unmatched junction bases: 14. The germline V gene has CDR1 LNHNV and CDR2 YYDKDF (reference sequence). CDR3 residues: CATTGYKGLGTGELFF. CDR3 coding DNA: TGTGCCACGACAGGGTATAAGGGATTAGGCACCGGGGAGCTGTTTTTT.

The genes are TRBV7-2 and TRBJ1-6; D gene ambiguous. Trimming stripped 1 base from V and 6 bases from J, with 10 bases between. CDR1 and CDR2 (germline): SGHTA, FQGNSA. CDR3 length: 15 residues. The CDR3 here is CASSLGGLGNSPLHF. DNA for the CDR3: TGTGCCAGCAGCTTAGGGGGTTTGGGTAATTCACCCCTCCACTTT.

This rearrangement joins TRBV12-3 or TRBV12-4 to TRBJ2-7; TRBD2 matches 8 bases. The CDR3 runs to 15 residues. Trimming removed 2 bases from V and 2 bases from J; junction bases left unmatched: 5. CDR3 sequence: CASSLKAGGAYEQYF. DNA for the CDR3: TGTGCCAGCAGTTTAAAGGCGGGAGGAGCCTACGAGCAGTACTTC.

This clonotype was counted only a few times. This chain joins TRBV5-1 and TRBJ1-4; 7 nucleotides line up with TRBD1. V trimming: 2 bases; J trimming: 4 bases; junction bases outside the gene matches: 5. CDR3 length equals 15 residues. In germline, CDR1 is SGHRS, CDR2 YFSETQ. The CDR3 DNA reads TGCGCCAGCAGCTTTACGGGACAGAGTAATGAAAAACTGTTTTTT. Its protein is CASSFTGQSNEKLFF. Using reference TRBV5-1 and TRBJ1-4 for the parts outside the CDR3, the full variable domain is KAGVTQTPRYLIKTRGQQVTLSCSPISGHRSVSWYQQTPGQGLQFLFEYFSETQRNKGNFPGRFSGRQFSNSRSEMNVSTLELGDSALYLCASSFTGQSNEKLFFGSGTQLSVL.

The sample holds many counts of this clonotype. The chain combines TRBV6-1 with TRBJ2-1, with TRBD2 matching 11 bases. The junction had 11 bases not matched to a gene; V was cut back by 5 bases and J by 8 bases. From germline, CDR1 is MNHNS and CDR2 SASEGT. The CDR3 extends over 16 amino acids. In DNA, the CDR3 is TGTGCCAGCAGTCCATCTCTAGCGGGAGGCAAGTATGAGCAGTTCTTC. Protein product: CASSPSLAGGKYEQFF.

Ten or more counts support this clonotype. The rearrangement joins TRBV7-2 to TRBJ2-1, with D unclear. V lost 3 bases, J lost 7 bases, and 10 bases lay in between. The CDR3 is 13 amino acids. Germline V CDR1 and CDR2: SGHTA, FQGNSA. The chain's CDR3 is CASSFNRLNEQFF. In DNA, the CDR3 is TGTGCCAGCAGCTTTAACAGATTGAATGAGCAGTTCTTC.

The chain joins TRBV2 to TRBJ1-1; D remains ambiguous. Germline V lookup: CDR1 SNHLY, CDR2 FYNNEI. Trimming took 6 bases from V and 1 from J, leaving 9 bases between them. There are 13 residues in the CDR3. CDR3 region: CASSRPGNTEAFF. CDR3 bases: TGTGCCAGCAGCAGGCCGGGGAACACTGAAGCTTTCTTT.

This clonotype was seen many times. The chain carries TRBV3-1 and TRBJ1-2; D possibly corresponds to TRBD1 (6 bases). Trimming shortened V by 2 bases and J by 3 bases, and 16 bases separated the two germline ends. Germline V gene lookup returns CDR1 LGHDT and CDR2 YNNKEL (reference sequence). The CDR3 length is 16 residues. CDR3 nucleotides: TGTGCCAGCAGCCAATACGGGGGCCGAGGGTACTATGGCTACACCTTC. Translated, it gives CASSQYGGRGYYGYTF.